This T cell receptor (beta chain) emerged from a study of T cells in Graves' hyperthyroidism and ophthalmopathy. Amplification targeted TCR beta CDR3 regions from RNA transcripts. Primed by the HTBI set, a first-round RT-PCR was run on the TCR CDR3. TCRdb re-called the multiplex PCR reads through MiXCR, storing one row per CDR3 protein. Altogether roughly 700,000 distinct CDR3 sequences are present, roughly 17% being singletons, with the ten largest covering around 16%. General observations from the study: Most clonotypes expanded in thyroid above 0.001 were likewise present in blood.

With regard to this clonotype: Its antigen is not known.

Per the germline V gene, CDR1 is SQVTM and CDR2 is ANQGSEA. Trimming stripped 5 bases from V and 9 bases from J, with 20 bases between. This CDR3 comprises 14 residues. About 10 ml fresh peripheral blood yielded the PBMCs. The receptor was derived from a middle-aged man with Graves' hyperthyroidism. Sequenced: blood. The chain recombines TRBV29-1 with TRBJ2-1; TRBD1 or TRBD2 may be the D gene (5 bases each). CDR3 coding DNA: TGCAGCGTTACTTCAGGGAGATGGGTTGGTGAGCAGTTCTTC. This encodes CSVTSGRWVGEQFF.